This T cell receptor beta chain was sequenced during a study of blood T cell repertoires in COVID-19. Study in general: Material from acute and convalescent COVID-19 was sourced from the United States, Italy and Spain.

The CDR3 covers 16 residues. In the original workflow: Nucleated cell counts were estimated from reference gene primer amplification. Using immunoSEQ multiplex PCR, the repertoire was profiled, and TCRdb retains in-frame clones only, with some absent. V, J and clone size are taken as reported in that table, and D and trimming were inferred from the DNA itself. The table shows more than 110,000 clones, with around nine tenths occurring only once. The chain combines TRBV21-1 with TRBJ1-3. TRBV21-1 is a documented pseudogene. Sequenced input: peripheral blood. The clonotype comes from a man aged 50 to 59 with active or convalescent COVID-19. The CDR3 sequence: CASIPYAGDSGNTIYF. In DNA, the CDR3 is TGTGCCAGCATCCCCTATGCCGGAGACTCTGGAAACACCATATATTTT.